The clone carrying this T cell receptor beta chain appeared a few times. Its antigen is not known. The CDR3 covers 14 residues. V gave up 8 bases and J gave up 2 bases, with 15 bases separating them. Attachment of unique molecular identifiers to individual cDNA molecules was performed. Each CDR3 protein gets one entry after TCRdb re-called the 5' RACE reads with MiXCR. The profile covers tens of thousands of distinct CDR3 sequences, with 9.5% to 13% appearing a single time and around 6.1% taken by the ten largest. These data are taken from a study of early T cells in non-severe SARS-CoV-2 infection. Overall study: With bulk RNA from unsorted whole blood as input, sequencing yielded unpaired chains.

Study-wide findings and caveats: VDJdb matches were skewed toward anti-spike CD8 T cell responses.

The chain uses TRBV12-3 or TRBV12-4 and TRBJ1-1; D remains unclear. The TCR sequence derives from an adult who was a healthcare worker with PCR-confirmed SARS-CoV-2 infection or an uninfected control (not recorded which). Material for sequencing was whole blood. The CDR3 DNA follows: TGTGCCAGCGTAGGAACAACAGAAAACACTGAAGCTTTCTTT. Protein product: CASVGTTENTEAFF.